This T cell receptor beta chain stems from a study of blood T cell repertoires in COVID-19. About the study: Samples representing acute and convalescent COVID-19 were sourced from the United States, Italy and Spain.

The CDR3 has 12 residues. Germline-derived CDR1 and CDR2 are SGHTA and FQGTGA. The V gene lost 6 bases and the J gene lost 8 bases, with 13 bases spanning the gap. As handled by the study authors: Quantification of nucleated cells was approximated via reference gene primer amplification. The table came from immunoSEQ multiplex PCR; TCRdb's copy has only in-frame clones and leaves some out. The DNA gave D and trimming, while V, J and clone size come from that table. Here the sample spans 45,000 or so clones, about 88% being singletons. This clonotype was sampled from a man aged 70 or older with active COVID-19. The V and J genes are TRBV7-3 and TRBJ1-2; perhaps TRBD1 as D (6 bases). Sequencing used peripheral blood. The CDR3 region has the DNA TGTGCCAGCAGTCCAGGGGCGGGCGGCTACACCTTC. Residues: CASSPGAGGYTF.